This T cell receptor (beta chain) originates from a study of T cell changes during pregnancy in multiple sclerosis. Generated by immunoSEQ multiplex PCR, the TCRdb table keeps only in-frame clones and is missing some. The sample contains about 100,000 clones, about nine tenths of which appear only once. V was clipped by 4 bases and J by 6 bases; unmatched bases: 7. Germline CDR1 reads LNHDA; CDR2 reads SQIVND (reference sequence). The CDR3 runs 14 residues. The rearrangement uses TRBV19 and TRBJ1-2; 8 nucleotides line up with TRBD1. The TCR sequence derives from a female donor in good health, enrolled as a control in a pregnancy study. Sequenced material: peripheral blood, taken in the third trimester of pregnancy. In DNA, the CDR3 is TGTGCCAGTAGTAGCGACAGGGGTTCGGATGGCTACACCTTC. Its translation is CASSSDRGSDGYTF.